This passage covers 5 T cell receptor beta chains from one sample sequenced in a study of CD8 T cells in ankylosing spondylitis. TCRdb recomputed calls from the 5' RACE reads with MiXCR, one row per CDR3 protein. The table records about 160,000 distinct CDR3 sequences, about 16% of them present only once. The sequenced sample consisted of blood, either unsorted or a sorted T cell fraction (not recorded which). Every receptor here comes from a male donor with ankylosing spondylitis or in good health (not recorded which).

There are many counts of this clonotype. The rearrangement uses TRBV20-1 and TRBJ2-5; TRBD2 is a possible D gene (7 bases). CDR3 length equals 14 residues. V shed 6 bases and J shed 5 bases, with 19 bases lying between them. Germline V gene lookup returns CDR1 DFQATT and CDR2 SNEGSKA (reference sequence). The CDR3 spells CSAIQGLRSETQYF. In DNA, the CDR3 is TGCAGTGCCATACAGGGACTAAGGTCGGAGACCCAGTACTTC.

The chain employs TRBV5-1 and TRBJ1-1; the D is unclear. Germline CDR1 is SGHRS and CDR2 is YFSETQ. This CDR3 region has 14 residues. Trimming removed 0 bases from V and 2 bases from J, with 8 bases in between. This CDR3 reads CASSLGEGNTEAFF. The CDR3 coding sequence is TGCGCCAGCAGCTTGGGGGAGGGAAACACTGAAGCTTTCTTT. The full variable domain, completed using reference TRBV5-1 and TRBJ1-1, is KAGVTQTPRYLIKTRGQQVTLSCSPISGHRSVSWYQQTPGQGLQFLFEYFSETQRNKGNFPGRFSGRQFSNSRSEMNVSTLELGDSALYLCASSLGEGNTEAFFGQGTRLTVV.

This chain links TRBV10-2 with TRBJ2-5; D uncertain. CDR1 and CDR2 (germline): WSHSY, SAAADI. Between the trimmed V and J ends, which lost 2 bases and 5 bases, there was a span of 12 bases. The CDR3 runs to 14 residues. Here the CDR3 DNA reads TGCGCCAGCAGTGAGACCCGCCGGTTGGAGACCCAGTACTTC. Translated: CASSETRRLETQYF.

This clonotype was observed a handful of times. V usage is TRBV20-1 and J usage is TRBJ2-1; 10 bases map to TRBD2. The CDR3 is 15 residues long. Germline loops: CDR1 DFQATT, CDR2 SNEGSKA (reference sequence). The trim removed 2 bases at V and 8 bases at J, leaving 9 bases unmatched. The CDR3 loop is CSARYQSGRAHEQFF. The CDR3 DNA follows: TGCAGTGCTAGATATCAGAGCGGGAGGGCACATGAGCAGTTCTTC.

In its sample, this clonotype was seen many times. The V and J genes are TRBV27 and TRBJ2-7; D possibly uses TRBD1 or TRBD2 (5 bases each). The germline V gene has CDR1 MNHEY and CDR2 SMNVEV (reference sequence). Deletions cut 2 bases from V and 4 bases from J, with 12 bases between. The CDR3 totals 14 residues. The CDR3 region has the DNA TGTGCCAGCAGTTTACAGGGACCGAATTACGAGCAGTACTTC. This codes for CASSLQGPNYEQYF.